Listed below are T cell receptor beta chains from one sample, sequenced in a study of blood T cell repertoires in COVID-19. Assay used: immunoSEQ multiplex PCR; TCRdb lists only in-frame clones, some missing. The table includes fewer than 90,000 clones, about four fifths detected once. Sequencing used peripheral blood. These receptors were obtained from a human donor in a cohort sampled during active COVID-19. CDR3s include the opening cysteine and the closing phenylalanine or tryptophan. A D gene is named only where the DNA matches it firmly. Size is stated for part of the rows, as once, few or many counts, or as a class when the clone is expanded.

v_gene	abundance	d_gene	j_gene	CDR3aa	CDR3nt
TRBV25-1	.	.	TRBJ2-1	CASQAYNEQFF	TGTGCCAGCCAGGCCTACAATGAGCAGTTCTTC
TRBV11-2	.	TRBD1	TRBJ2-7	CASSSQGAREQYF	TGTGCCAGCAGCTCACAGGGGGCGCGCGAGCAGTACTTC
TRBV24-1	.	.	TRBJ2-7	CATSTSGSYEQYF	TGTGCCACCAGTACCTCGGGTTCCTACGAGCAGTACTTC
TRBV11-2	few	.	TRBJ2-7	CASSSRGREQYF	TGTGCCAGCAGCTCCCGAGGGAGGGAGCAGTACTTC
TRBV6-5	.	TRBD1	TRBJ1-4	CASRTGGNEKLFF	TGTGCCAGCAGGACAGGGGGAAATGAAAAACTGTTTTTT
TRBV5-6	.	TRBD1	TRBJ1-5	CASSLRGTGGRQPQHF	TGTGCCAGCAGCTTGCGGGGGACAGGGGGACGTCAGCCCCAGCATTTT
TRBV28	.	TRBD1	TRBJ1-5	CASRSSGTGAIFSNQPQHF	TGTGCCAGCAGATCCTCCGGGACAGGGGCCATCTTTAGCAATCAGCCCCAGCATTTT
TRBV5-1	.	TRBD1	TRBJ2-3	CASSPETGGTDTQYF	TGCGCCAGCAGCCCGGAGACAGGGGGCACAGATACGCAGTATTTT
TRBV11-3	.	TRBD2	TRBJ2-3	CASSLQTGGGDTQYF	TGTGCCAGCAGCTTGCAGACGGGGGGAGGAGATACGCAGTATTTT
TRBV5-1	.	.	TRBJ2-7	CASSLGGRNVHEQYF	TGCGCCAGCAGCTTGGGAGGGAGGAACGTCCACGAGCAGTACTTC
TRBV2	.	TRBD1	TRBJ1-5	CASSESSGGEQPQHF	TGTGCCAGCAGTGAATCCTCAGGGGGCGAACAGCCCCAGCATTTT
TRBV5-1	.	TRBD1	TRBJ1-6	CASSSGTANSPLHF	TGCGCCAGCAGCTCCGGGACAGCTAATTCACCCCTCCACTTT
TRBV29-1	few	TRBD2	TRBJ2-7	CSVLAGGPYEQYF	TGCAGCGTTCTAGCGGGAGGTCCCTACGAGCAGTACTTC
TRBV9	.	.	TRBJ1-1	CASSVGAGVNTEAFF	TGTGCCAGCAGCGTAGGGGCGGGGGTGAACACTGAAGCTTTCTTT
TRBV2	.	TRBD1	TRBJ2-5	CASSPGQGETQYF	TGTGCCAGCAGTCCGGGACAGGGAGAGACCCAGTACTTC
TRBV7-3	.	TRBD2	TRBJ2-1	CASSLRSGRINNEQFF	TGTGCCAGCAGCTTAAGGTCCGGGAGGATTAACAATGAGCAGTTCTTC
TRBV24-1	.	.	TRBJ1-1	CATSDVRRPEAFF	TGTGCCACCAGTGATGTTAGGAGACCTGAAGCTTTCTTT
TRBV5-1	.	TRBD1	TRBJ1-2	CASSLTEQGGYTF	TGCGCCAGCAGCTTGACCGAACAGGGGGGCTACACCTTC
TRBV3-1/TRBV3-2	.	.	TRBJ2-7	CASSHTSFGRDIKSSYEQYF	TGTGCCAGCAGCCACACTTCCTTCGGCCGGGACATCAAAAGCTCCTACGAGCAGTACTTC
TRBV5-6	once	TRBD1	TRBJ2-7	CASRLTGNQHEQYF	TGTGCCAGCAGGTTGACAGGGAATCAGCACGAGCAGTACTTC
TRBV3-1/TRBV3-2	many	.	TRBJ1-1	CASSRPGNTEAFF	TGTGCCAGCAGCCGACCGGGGAACACTGAAGCTTTCTTT
TRBV12-3/TRBV12-4	.	.	TRBJ1-5	CASSFGQTQPQHF	TGTGCCAGCAGTTTCGGACAGACCCAGCCCCAGCATTTT
TRBV6-2/TRBV6-3	.	.	TRBJ2-5	CASSSPNEETQYF	TGTGCCAGCAGTTCGCCAAACGAGGAGACCCAGTACTTC
TRBV30	.	.	TRBJ1-3	CAWNREGGNTIYF	TGTGCCTGGAACAGGGAAGGGGGAAACACCATATATTTT
TRBV5-6	.	TRBD1	TRBJ1-2	CASSVGGPGGAGGYTF	TGTGCCAGCAGCGTGGGAGGTCCAGGGGGCGCCGGTGGCTACACCTTC
TRBV14	.	TRBD1	TRBJ2-7	CASSRLAGGGEQYF	TGTGCCAGCAGCCGTTTGGCAGGGGGCGGCGAGCAGTACTTC
TRBV2	.	.	TRBJ2-3	CASSVADTQYF	TGTGCCAGCAGCGTCGCAGATACGCAGTATTTT
TRBV19	.	.	TRBJ2-5	CASLDGSGETQYF	TGTGCCAGCCTGGACGGGAGTGGAGAGACCCAGTACTTC
TRBV5-1	.	TRBD1	TRBJ1-6	CASSLGQALRSPLHF	TGCGCCAGCAGCTTAGGACAGGCGCTAAGATCACCCCTCCACTTT
TRBV4-1	.	.	TRBJ2-2	CASSQDRGGDTGELFF	TGCGCCAGCAGCCAAGATCGAGGGGGGGACACCGGGGAGCTGTTTTTT
TRBV29-1	.	.	TRBJ1-4	CSVLQTGRELFF	TGCAGCGTCCTCCAGACGGGAAGAGAACTGTTTTTT
TRBV3-1/TRBV3-2	.	TRBD2	TRBJ2-5	CASSQVGGKETQYF	TGTGCCAGCAGCCAAGTCGGGGGGAAAGAGACCCAGTACTTC
TRBV9	once	.	TRBJ2-1	CASSVTGRGIHEQFF	TGTGCCAGCAGCGTGACCGGAAGGGGGATTCATGAGCAGTTCTTC
TRBV19	.	TRBD1	TRBJ2-7	CASSVPGQGTYEQYF	TGTGCCAGTAGTGTCCCGGGACAGGGGACCTACGAGCAGTACTTC